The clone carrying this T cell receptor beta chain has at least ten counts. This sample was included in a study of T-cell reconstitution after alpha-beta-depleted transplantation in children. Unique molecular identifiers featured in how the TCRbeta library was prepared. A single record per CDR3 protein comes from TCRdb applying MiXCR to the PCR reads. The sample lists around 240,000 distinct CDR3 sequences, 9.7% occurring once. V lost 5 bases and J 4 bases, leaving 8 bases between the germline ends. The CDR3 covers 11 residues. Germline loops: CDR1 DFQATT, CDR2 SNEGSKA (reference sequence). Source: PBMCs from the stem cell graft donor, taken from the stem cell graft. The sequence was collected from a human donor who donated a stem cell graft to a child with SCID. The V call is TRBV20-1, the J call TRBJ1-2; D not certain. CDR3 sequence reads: CSARRFYGYTF. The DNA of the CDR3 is TGCAGTGCTCGGCGTTTCTATGGCTACACCTTC.